The 14 T cell receptor beta chains presented below share a single source sample, sequenced in a study of blood T cell repertoires in COVID-19. Sequencing used immunoSEQ multiplex PCR; TCRdb keeps in-frame clones, though not all of them. The repertoire holds 24,000 or so clones, roughly 90% seen once, with roughly an eighth in the top ten. Sequenced: peripheral blood. Receptor source: a woman of 80 years or more with active or convalescent COVID-19.

The CDR3 loop is CASRGSAADTQYF. The CDR3, as DNA: TGTGCCAGCAGGGGGAGCGCGGCAGATACGCAGTATTTT. The rearrangement uses TRBV6-5 and TRBJ2-3, with D perhaps TRBD2 (5 bases). Deletions cut 6 bases from V and 4 bases from J, with 11 bases between. Looked up from germline, CDR1 is MNHEY and CDR2 is SVGAGI. CDR3 size: 13 residues.

This clone showed up just a few times. The chain carries TRBV13 and TRBJ2-1, with 14 bases identical to TRBD2. J was trimmed by 9 bases and V by 5 bases; bases with no gene match: 9. The germline V gene encodes CDR1 PRHDT and CDR2 FYEKMQ (reference sequence). CDR3 length: 16 residues. CDR3 DNA: TGTGCCAGCAGCCCCAGTTTAGGGACTAGCGGGAGTGAGCAGTTCTTC. As protein: CASSPSLGTSGSEQFF.

The chain employs TRBV9 and TRBJ1-1, with D unresolved. V lost 0 bases and J lost 0, with 9 bases in between. The germline V gene encodes CDR1 SGDLS and CDR2 YYNGEE. The length of the CDR3 is 15 residues. This CDR3 is CASSVAAGMNTEAFF. CDR3 sequence (DNA): TGTGCCAGCAGCGTAGCGGCAGGAATGAACACTGAAGCTTTCTTT. Variable domain in full (rest from reference TRBV9 and TRBJ1-1): DSGVTQTPKHLITATGQRVTLRCSPRSGDLSVYWYQQSLDQGLQFLIQYYNGEERAKGNILERFSAQQFPDLHSELNLSSLELGDSALYFCASSVAAGMNTEAFFGQGTRLTVV.

The V and J genes are TRBV7-9 and TRBJ2-7, with TRBD2 matching over 7 bases. With V trimmed by 6 bases and J by 3 bases, 8 bases remained unmatched. Per the germline V gene, CDR1 is SEHNR and CDR2 is FQNEAQ (reference sequence). The CDR3 is made up of 14 amino acids. CDR3 protein: CASSLGLLNYEQYF. In DNA, the CDR3 is TGTGCCAGCAGTCTGGGACTACTAAACTACGAGCAGTACTTC.

The J gene is TRBJ2-6, the V gene TRBV28; D is possibly TRBD2 (6 bases). CDR3 size: 19 residues. Germline CDR1 is MDHEN and CDR2 is SYDVKM. The V gene lost 5 bases and the J gene lost 1 base, with 21 bases spanning the gap. CDR3 in amino acids: CASSVAGTSMFSGANVLTF. CDR3 bases: TGTGCCAGCAGTGTAGCCGGGACTTCCATGTTTTCTGGGGCCAACGTCCTGACTTTC.

This clone was seen a handful of times. The rearrangement links TRBV19 to TRBJ2-7; 13 positions agree with TRBD2. The CDR3 is 15 amino acids. V shed 1 base and J 6 bases; nucleotides not matched to a gene: 3. Looked up from germline, CDR1 is LNHDA and CDR2 is SQIVND (reference sequence). Here the CDR3 DNA reads TGTGCCAGTAGTATAGGGACTAGCGGGAGCCCCGAGCAGTACTTC. This codes for CASSIGTSGSPEQYF. Full variable domain (remainder filled in from reference TRBV19 and TRBJ2-7): DGGITQSPKYLFRKEGQNVTLSCEQNLNHDAMYWYRQDPGQGLRLIYYSQIVNDFQKGDIAEGYSVSREKKESFPLTVTSAQKNPTAFYLCASSIGTSGSPEQYFGPGTRLTVT.

The chain employs TRBV2 and TRBJ1-5, with D hard to call. The CDR3 length is 13 residues. The germline V and J ends were trimmed by 7 bases and 4 bases, with 11 bases remaining between them. Germline values: CDR1 SNHLY, CDR2 FYNNEI. The DNA for the CDR3 is TGTGCCAGCATGGCACAGTCAAATCAGCCCCAGCATTTT. Protein product: CASMAQSNQPQHF. The full variable domain, in which reference TRBV2 and TRBJ1-5 provide the parts outside the CDR3, is EPEVTQTPSHQVTQMGQEVILRCVPISNHLYFYWYRQILGQKVEFLVSFYNNEISEKSEIFDDQFSVERPDGSNFTLKIRSTKLEDSAMYFCASMAQSNQPQHFGDGTRLSIL.

The rearrangement links TRBV27 to TRBJ1-2; D might be TRBD1 (6 bases). Germline V gene lookup returns CDR1 MNHEY and CDR2 SMNVEV (reference sequence). V gave up 4 bases and J gave up 0 bases, with 21 bases separating them. The length of the CDR3 is 18 residues. The CDR3 spells CASSSTATGSSANYGYTF. The CDR3 bases are TGTGCCAGCAGTTCCACCGCGACAGGAAGCTCGGCTAACTATGGCTACACCTTC.

Of note for this clone: The junction departs from the called germline gene at one end, perhaps through a read error. The V gene is TRBV2, the J gene TRBJ2-7; 9 bases are a match to TRBD1. The CDR3 is 12 residues long. Germline loops: CDR1 SNHLY, CDR2 FYNNEI. The CDR3 here is CASSKDMGQGRF. In DNA form, the CDR3 reads TGTGCCAGCAGCAAAGACATGGGACAGGGTCGTTTC.

The rearrangement uses TRBV6-5 and TRBJ2-5; D not resolved. This CDR3 spans 12 amino acids. V lost 7 bases to trimming and J lost 4 bases, with 10 bases between them. CDR1 is MNHEY, CDR2 SVGAGI, per germline. The CDR3 DNA follows: TGTGCCAGCAAGGCGTCGGGAGAGACCCAGTACTTC. This sequence encodes CASKASGETQYF.

In its sample, this clone was seen a few times. This chain links TRBV7-9 with TRBJ2-7; D might be TRBD2 (6 bases). Germline CDR1 is SEHNR and CDR2 is FQNEAQ (reference sequence). V shed 0 bases and J shed 4 bases, with 13 bases lying between them. CDR3 length: 15 residues. The CDR3 DNA sequence: TGTGCCAGCAGCTTAGCGGGGGGAACTGGATACGAGCAGTACTTC. This gives the protein CASSLAGGTGYEQYF.

The V gene is TRBV11-3, the J gene TRBJ1-4, with 10 bases lining up with TRBD1. The trim removed 4 bases at V and 5 bases at J, leaving 10 bases unmatched. The CDR3 is 17 residues long. The V gene's germline CDR1 is SGHNT and CDR2 YENEEA. The CDR3 is CASSSRASGQGNEKLFF. In DNA, the CDR3 is TGTGCCAGCAGCTCCCGAGCTTCGGGACAGGGGAATGAAAAACTGTTTTTT.

In this sample, this clone turned up once. The J gene is TRBJ2-5, the V gene TRBV5-1; D not resolved. The ends were cut back, 4 bases at V and 4 bases at J, with 8 bases in the middle. CDR3 length: 12 amino acids. Germline V gives CDR1 SGHRS, CDR2 YFSETQ. DNA for the CDR3: TGCGCCAGCAGCCCCGAGCGAGAGACCCAGTACTTC. Protein: CASSPERETQYF.

The rearrangement uses TRBV19 and TRBJ2-7, with 10 bases fitting TRBD1. Trimming took 7 bases from V and 7 from J; bases not matched to a gene: 7. The CDR3 loop spans 13 amino acids. Germline V gives CDR1 LNHDA, CDR2 SQIVND (reference sequence). The CDR3 bases are TGTGCCAGTAAACCGGGACAGGGGCCAGAGCAGTACTTC. Translating gives CASKPGQGPEQYF.